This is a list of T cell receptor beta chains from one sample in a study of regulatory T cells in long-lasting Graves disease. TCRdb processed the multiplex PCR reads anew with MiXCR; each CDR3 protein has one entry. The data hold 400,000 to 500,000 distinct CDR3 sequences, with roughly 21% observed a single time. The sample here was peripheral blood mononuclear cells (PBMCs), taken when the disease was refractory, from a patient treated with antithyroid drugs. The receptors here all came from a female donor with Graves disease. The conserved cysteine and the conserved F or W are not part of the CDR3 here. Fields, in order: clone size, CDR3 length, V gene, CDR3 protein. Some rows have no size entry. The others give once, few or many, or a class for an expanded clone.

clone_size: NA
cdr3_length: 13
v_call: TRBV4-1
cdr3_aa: ASSQVLGLFQPQH

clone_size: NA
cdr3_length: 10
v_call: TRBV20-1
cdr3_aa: SASEDRNEQF

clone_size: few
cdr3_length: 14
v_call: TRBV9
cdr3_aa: ASSVGAAGMNTEAF

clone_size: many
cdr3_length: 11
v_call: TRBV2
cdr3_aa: ASSRGMDQPQH

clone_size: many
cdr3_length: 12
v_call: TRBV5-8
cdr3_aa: ASSSDRNSYEQY

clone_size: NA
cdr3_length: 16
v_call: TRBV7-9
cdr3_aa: ASSPLPAFGTGTTEAF

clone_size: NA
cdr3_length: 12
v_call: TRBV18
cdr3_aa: ASSPGQAGETQY

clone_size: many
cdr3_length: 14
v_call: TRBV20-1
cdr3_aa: SARAPAGTGVHEQY

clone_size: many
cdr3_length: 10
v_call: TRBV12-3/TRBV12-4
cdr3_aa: ASSLGTAEAF

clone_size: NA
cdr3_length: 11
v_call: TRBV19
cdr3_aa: ASSIWGVTEAF

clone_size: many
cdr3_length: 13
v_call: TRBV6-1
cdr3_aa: ASSTDRESENIQY

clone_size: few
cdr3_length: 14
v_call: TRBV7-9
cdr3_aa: ASSLPPGTGDEKLF